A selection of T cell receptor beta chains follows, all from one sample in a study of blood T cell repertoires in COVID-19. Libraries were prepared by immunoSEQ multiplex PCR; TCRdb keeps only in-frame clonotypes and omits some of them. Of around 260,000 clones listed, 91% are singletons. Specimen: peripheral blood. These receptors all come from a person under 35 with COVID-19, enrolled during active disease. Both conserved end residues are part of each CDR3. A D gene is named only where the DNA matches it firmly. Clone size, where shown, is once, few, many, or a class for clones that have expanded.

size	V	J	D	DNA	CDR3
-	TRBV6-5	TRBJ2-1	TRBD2	TGTGCCAGCAGTTACGGGGCGGGAGAGGTCAATGAGCAGTTCTTC	CASSYGAGEVNEQFF
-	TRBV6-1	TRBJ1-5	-	TGTGCCAGCAGTGAATGGGTCGGCCGGGGGCAGCCCCAGCATTTT	CASSEWVGRGQPQHF
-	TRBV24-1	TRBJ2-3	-	TGTGCCACCAGTGATTTCAGAGACAGCCGCACAGATACGCAGTATTTT	CATSDFRDSRTDTQYF
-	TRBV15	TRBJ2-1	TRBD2	TGTGCCACCAGTAAGGAAAGGCTAGCGGGTAATGAGCAGTTCTTC	CATSKERLAGNEQFF
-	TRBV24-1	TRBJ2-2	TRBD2	TGTGCCACCAGTGAGGCCCCTGGGGCGGGAGGTGCCACCGGGGAGCTGTTTTTT	CATSEAPGAGGATGELFF
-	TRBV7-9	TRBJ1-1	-	TGTGCCAGCAGCGCATGGCGGTGGACAGCCAACGTGAACACTGAAGCTTTCTTT	CASSAWRWTANVNTEAFF
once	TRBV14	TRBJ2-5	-	TGTGCCAGCAGCCAATTGACAGAAGAGACCCAGTACTTC	CASSQLTEETQYF
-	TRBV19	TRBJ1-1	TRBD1	TGTGCCAGTAGCACCCTGGTTGGGACAGGGCCCTCTGAAGCTTTCTTT	CASSTLVGTGPSEAFF
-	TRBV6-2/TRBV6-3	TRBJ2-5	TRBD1	TGTGCCAGCAGTTCCCGGGACAGACAAGAGACCCAGTACTTC	CASSSRDRQETQYF
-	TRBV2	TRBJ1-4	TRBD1	TGTGCCAGCAGGCCAGGGGGCACTGAAAAACTGTTTTTT	CASRPGGTEKLFF
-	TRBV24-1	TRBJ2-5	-	TGTGCCACCAGTGATTCAGGGAGGGAGACCCAGTACTTC	CATSDSGRETQYF
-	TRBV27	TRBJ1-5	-	TGTGCCAGCAGTTTAAGGGGTAGCAATCAGCCCCAGCATTTT	CASSLRGSNQPQHF
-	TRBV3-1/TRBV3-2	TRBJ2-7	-	TGTGCCAGCAGCCAAGATTCAGGCCCGTTATACGAGCAGTACTTC	CASSQDSGPLYEQYF
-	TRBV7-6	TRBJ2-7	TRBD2	TGTGCCAGCAGCTTAGGGACTAGCGGGAGTTACGAGCAGTACTTC	CASSLGTSGSYEQYF
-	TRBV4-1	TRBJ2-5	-	TGCGCCAGCAGCCAAGTGGGACAACTTGAGACCCAGTACTTC	CASSQVGQLETQYF
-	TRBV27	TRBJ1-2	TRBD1	TGTGCCAGCAGTTTTGGGGGACAGGCGGGAGGCTACACCTTC	CASSFGGQAGGYTF
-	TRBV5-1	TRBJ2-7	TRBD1	TGCGCCAGCAGCCTCACCACAGGGGCCTACTACGAGCAGTACTTC	CASSLTTGAYYEQYF
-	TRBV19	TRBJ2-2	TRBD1	TGTGCCAGTAGCGTAAGACAGGGGCGAGACACCGGGGAGCTGTTTTTT	CASSVRQGRDTGELFF
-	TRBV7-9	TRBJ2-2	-	TGTGCCAGCAGCCCCCGCAGGGGGGAGAACACCGGGGAGCTGTTTTTT	CASSPRRGENTGELFF
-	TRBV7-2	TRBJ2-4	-	TGTGCCAGCAGCTTAAGGATCCGGGATGGGAAAAACATTCAGTACTTC	CASSLRIRDGKNIQYF
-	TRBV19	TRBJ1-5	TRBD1	TGTGCCAGTAGCAGGGGGCAGCTCTATAGCAATCAGCCCCAGCATTTT	CASSRGQLYSNQPQHF
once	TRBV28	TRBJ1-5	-	TGTGCCAGCAGTTTATCGAAGAGTAGCAATCAGCCCCAGCATTTT	CASSLSKSSNQPQHF
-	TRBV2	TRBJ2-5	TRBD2	TGTGCCAGCAGGGGGACTAGCGGGAGAATGTTCCAAGAGACCCAGTACTTC	CASRGTSGRMFQETQYF
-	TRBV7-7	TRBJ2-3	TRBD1	TGTGCTAGCAGCTTAGGACAGGGAGATACGCAGTATTTT	CASSLGQGDTQYF
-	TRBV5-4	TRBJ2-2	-	TGTGCCAGCAGCTTGGGGGGGGCGAACACCGGGGAGCTGTTTTTT	CASSLGGANTGELFF
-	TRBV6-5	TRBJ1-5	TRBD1	TGTGCCAGCAGGACAGGGATATCTCAGCCCCAGCATTTT	CASRTGISQPQHF
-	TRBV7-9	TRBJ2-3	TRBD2	TGTGCCGGTAGGGTTTTCGGACTAGCGGATTCAGATACGCAGTATTTT	CAGRVFGLADSDTQYF
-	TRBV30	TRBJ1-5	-	TGTGCCTGGAGTGTCAGTCATAATCAGCCCCAGCATTTT	CAWSVSHNQPQHF
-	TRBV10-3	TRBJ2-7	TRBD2	TGTGCCATCAGTGGTTATAGCGGGAGTATGTACGAGCAGTACTTC	CAISGYSGSMYEQYF
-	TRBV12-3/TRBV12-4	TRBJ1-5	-	TGTGCCAGCAAAATAGAGAAGAATCAGCCCCAGCATTTT	CASKIEKNQPQHF
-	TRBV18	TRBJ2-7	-	TGTGCCAGCTCACCTGTGAGGACCAGGCCTCCAGAGGGTACCTACGAGCAGTACTTC	CASSPVRTRPPEGTYEQYF
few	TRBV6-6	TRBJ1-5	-	TGTGCCAGCAGTTACGCTCAGGGTCTGAGGAATCAGCCCCAGCATTTT	CASSYAQGLRNQPQHF
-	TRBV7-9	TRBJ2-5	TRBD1	TGTGCCAGCAGCTCAACAAGGGGGACAGCAGAGACCCAGTACTTC	CASSSTRGTAETQYF
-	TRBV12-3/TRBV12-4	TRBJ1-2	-	TGTGCCAGCAGTTCCACAGGTGACTATGGCTACACCTTC	CASSSTGDYGYTF